This is a list of T cell receptor beta chains from one sample in a study of OX40 agonist ivuxolimab in advanced cancers. Using immunoSEQ multiplex PCR, the repertoire was profiled, and TCRdb retains in-frame clones only, with some absent. In the table there are just over 20,000 clones, more than 75% of which are singletons. The specimen was CD4+ or CD8+ T cells sorted from blood, collected in a trial of the OX40 agonist ivuxolimab. The receptor set was obtained from an adult with an advanced solid tumor such as melanoma, head and neck, liver or kidney cancer. Both conserved end residues are part of each CDR3. The D gene is left open where the match is weak. Some rows have no size entry. The others give once, few or many, or a class for an expanded clone.

d_call	v_call	j_call	cdr3_length	clone_size	cdr3_nt	cdr3_aa
.	TRBV10-3	TRBJ2-1	15	.	TGTGCCATCAGTGACGACAGGCGCTCCTACAATGAGCAGTTCTTC	CAISDDRRSYNEQFF
.	TRBV6-6	TRBJ1-4	12	once	TGTGCCAGCAGCAGGGCGGATGAAAAACTGTTTTTT	CASSRADEKLFF
.	TRBV9	TRBJ1-1	13	.	TGTGCCAGCAGCACCCAGGGTATGACTGAAGCTTTCTTT	CASSTQGMTEAFF
.	TRBV6-5	TRBJ1-2	14	.	TGTGCCAGCAGTTACTCGACAGGTGACTATGGCTACACCTTC	CASSYSTGDYGYTF
.	TRBV7-2	TRBJ1-3	13	few	TGTGCCAGCAGCTTCGGACTGTATTACACCATATATTTT	CASSFGLYYTIYF
.	TRBV12-5	TRBJ1-1	13	.	TGTGCTAGTGGTTTGGGGGGCCAGACTGAAGCTTTCTTT	CASGLGGQTEAFF
.	TRBV5-5	TRBJ1-4	15	.	TGTGCCAGCAGCCCCCGGACAGCAACTAATGAAAAACTGTTTTTT	CASSPRTATNEKLFF
.	TRBV27	TRBJ1-1	13	.	TGTGCCAGCAAGGACTCCAGGGGCACTGAAGCTTTCTTT	CASKDSRGTEAFF
.	TRBV6-4	TRBJ2-2	16	.	TGTGCCAGCAGTGACTGGGGACCGCTGAACACCGGGGAGCTGTTTTTT	CASSDWGPLNTGELFF
.	TRBV7-9	TRBJ1-5	14	.	TGTGCCAGCAGCTCCCCATTGAGCGATCAGCCCCAGCATTTT	CASSSPLSDQPQHF
TRBD2	TRBV10-2	TRBJ2-7	14	.	TGCGCCAGCGGCGGGGAAGCGGGGGGGCTCGAGCAGTACTTC	CASGGEAGGLEQYF
.	TRBV6-5	TRBJ1-4	16	.	TGTGCCAGCAGTTACTCGAGGACCCCCTGGCGGGAAAAACTGTTTTTT	CASSYSRTPWREKLFF
.	TRBV6-1	TRBJ1-5	16	few	TGTGCCAGCAGGGAAATCGCGGCAGGGTACAATCAGCCCCAGCATTTT	CASREIAAGYNQPQHF
.	TRBV19	TRBJ1-4	16	medium-sized	TGTGCCAGTAGTACAAACCGGGACACGCGTAATGAAAAACTGTTTTTT	CASSTNRDTRNEKLFF
.	TRBV4-1	TRBJ2-2	16	.	TGCGCCAGCAGGGGGGTGGGGCTCGCGAACACCGGGGAGCTGTTTTTT	CASRGVGLANTGELFF
.	TRBV4-1	TRBJ1-5	16	medium-sized	TGCGCCAGCAGCCAACCCAGGGGCGGGACTTATCAGCCCCAGCATTTT	CASSQPRGGTYQPQHF
.	TRBV6-5	TRBJ1-1	14	once	TGTGCCAGCAGTTTCGTGGGGTCCGTCACTGAAGCTTTCTTT	CASSFVGSVTEAFF
.	TRBV14	TRBJ1-3	14	.	TGTGCCAGCAGCCAAGGAGGGTTTGGAAACACCATATATTTT	CASSQGGFGNTIYF
TRBD1	TRBV18	TRBJ1-2	15	once	TGTGCCAGCTCGCGGGACAGGGGCGGCGCAGATGGCTACACCTTC	CASSRDRGGADGYTF
TRBD2	TRBV5-1	TRBJ2-7	16	few	TGCGCCAGCAGCTTGGGCGGACTAGCGGGGGTCTACGAGCAGTACTTC	CASSLGGLAGVYEQYF
.	TRBV19	TRBJ1-5	18	.	TGTGCCAGTAGTATAACCATTCAACGACAGGCCAGCAATCAGCCCCAGCATTTT	CASSITIQRQASNQPQHF
.	TRBV7-2	TRBJ1-4	17	few	TGTGCCAGCAGCTTAGAGGGAACGGGGCACCCTAATGAAAAACTGTTTTTT	CASSLEGTGHPNEKLFF
TRBD1	TRBV2	TRBJ1-1	14	.	TGTGCCAGCAGTGTACAGGGACAGGGCTCTGAAGCTTTCTTT	CASSVQGQGSEAFF